One sample yielded the 4 T cell receptor beta chains listed below, sequenced in a study of T cells in Graves' hyperthyroidism and ophthalmopathy. Amplified TCR beta CDR3 regions derived from RNA transcripts. The HTBI primer set served for first-round RT-PCR of the TCR CDR3. TCRdb processed the multiplex PCR reads anew with MiXCR; each CDR3 protein has one entry. The sample records a few hundred thousand distinct CDR3 sequences, 14% to 15% being singletons. Sample: blood. The source is a young woman with Graves' hyperthyroidism.

The chain couples TRBV27 to TRBJ2-1; 9 nucleotides match TRBD2. From germline, CDR1 is MNHEY and CDR2 SMNVEV (reference sequence). Trimming cost V 7 bases and J 3 bases; bases outside gene matches: 13. CDR3 length: 17 amino acids. DNA for the CDR3: TGTGCCAGCACCCCTAGTGGAAGACTAGCGGTCTACAATGAGCAGTTCTTC. Encoded protein: CASTPSGRLAVYNEQFF.

This clonotype was detected many times. The chain links TRBV12-3 or TRBV12-4 to TRBJ2-7; 10 bases fit TRBD1. With V trimmed by 3 bases and J by 2 bases, 4 bases remained unmatched. CDR3 size: 15 residues. The CDR3 sequence is CASSFRGQGTYEQYF. The CDR3 DNA is TGTGCCAGCAGTTTCAGGGGACAGGGGACCTACGAGCAGTACTTC.

The V call is TRBV30, the J call TRBJ1-3, with D hard to call. Germline CDR1 is GTSNPN and CDR2 is SVGIG (reference sequence). V was shortened by 0 bases and J by 7 bases, with 16 bases between the two germline ends. The CDR3 covers 15 residues. For the CDR3, the DNA is TGTGCCTGGAGTGTACGAGAAAGAGGCGGGAACACCATATATTTT. Translation gives CAWSVRERGGNTIYF.

There are many counts of this clonotype. The genes are TRBV28 and TRBJ2-2; TRBD1 matches at 7 bases. With 8 bases clipped from V and 6 bases from J, the junction kept 6 bases outside the gene matches. Germline V gene data show CDR1 as MDHEN and CDR2 as SYDVKM. The CDR3 extends over 13 amino acids. In DNA form, the CDR3 reads TGTGCCAGCCTGGGGCAGGGGGCCGGGGAGCTGTTTTTT. Translation: CASLGQGAGELFF.